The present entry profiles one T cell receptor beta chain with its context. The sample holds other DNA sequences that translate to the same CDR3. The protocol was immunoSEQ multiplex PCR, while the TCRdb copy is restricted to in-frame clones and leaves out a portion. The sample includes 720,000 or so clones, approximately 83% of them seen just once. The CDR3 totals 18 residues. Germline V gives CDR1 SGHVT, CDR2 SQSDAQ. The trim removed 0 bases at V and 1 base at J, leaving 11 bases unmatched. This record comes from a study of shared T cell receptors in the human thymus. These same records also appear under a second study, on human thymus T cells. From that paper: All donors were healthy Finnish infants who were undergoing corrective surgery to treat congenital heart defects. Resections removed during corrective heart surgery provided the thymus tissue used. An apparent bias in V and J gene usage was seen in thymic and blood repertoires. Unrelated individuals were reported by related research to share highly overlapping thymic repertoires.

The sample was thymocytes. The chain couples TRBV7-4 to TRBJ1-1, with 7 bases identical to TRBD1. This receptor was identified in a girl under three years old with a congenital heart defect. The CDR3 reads CASSLAFEGAGWNTEAFF. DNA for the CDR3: TGTGCCAGCAGCTTAGCATTCGAGGGGGCAGGTTGGAACACTGAAGCTTTCTTT.